The source of this T cell receptor (beta chain) is a study of T-cell reconstitution after alpha-beta-depleted transplantation in children. TCRbeta library construction was performed incorporating unique molecular identifiers. TCRdb itself ran the PCR reads through MiXCR, one entry per CDR3 protein. The sample carries approximately 390,000 distinct CDR3 sequences, roughly 11% recorded once. This CDR3 comprises 13 residues. V dropped 7 bases and J dropped 4 bases, with 13 bases sitting between them. Germline CDR1 reads SEHNR; CDR2 reads FQNEAQ (reference sequence). Sequencing used PBMCs from the stem cell graft donor, obtained from the stem cell graft. The rearrangement joins TRBV7-9 to TRBJ1-1, with a possible D match to TRBD1 (6 bases). This sequence originates from a human donor who donated a stem cell graft to a child with acute myeloid leukemia. Here the CDR3 reads CASTKTGGTEAFF. DNA for the CDR3: TGTGCCAGCACCAAGACAGGAGGCACTGAAGCTTTCTTT. Combining the CDR3 with reference TRBV7-9 and TRBJ1-1 gives the whole variable domain DTGVSQNPRHKITKRGQNVTFRCDPISEHNRLYWYRQTLGQGPEFLTYFQNEAQLEKSRLLSDRFSAERPKGSFSTLEIQRTEQGDSAMYLCASTKTGGTEAFFGQGTRLTVV.